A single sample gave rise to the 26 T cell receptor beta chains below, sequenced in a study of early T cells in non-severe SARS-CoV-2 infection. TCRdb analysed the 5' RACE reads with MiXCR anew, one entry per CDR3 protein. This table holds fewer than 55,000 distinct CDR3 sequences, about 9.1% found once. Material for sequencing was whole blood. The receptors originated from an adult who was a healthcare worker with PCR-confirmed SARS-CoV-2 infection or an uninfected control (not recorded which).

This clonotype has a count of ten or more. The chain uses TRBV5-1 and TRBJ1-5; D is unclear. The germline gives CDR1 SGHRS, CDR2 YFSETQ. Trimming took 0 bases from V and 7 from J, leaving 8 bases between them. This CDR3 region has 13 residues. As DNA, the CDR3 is TGCGCCAGCAGCTTGGTAGGCGCGCAGCCCCAGCATTTT. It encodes CASSLVGAQPQHF.

DNA of the CDR3: TGCAGTGCTACCTCTGTTGCAGATACGCAGTATTTT. This encodes CSATSVADTQYF. This chain joins TRBV20-1 and TRBJ2-3; D gene uncertain. Trimming cost V 4 bases and J 4 bases, with 9 bases left between them. Per germline, CDR1 DFQATT and CDR2 SNEGSKA (reference sequence). This CDR3 is built from 12 residues.

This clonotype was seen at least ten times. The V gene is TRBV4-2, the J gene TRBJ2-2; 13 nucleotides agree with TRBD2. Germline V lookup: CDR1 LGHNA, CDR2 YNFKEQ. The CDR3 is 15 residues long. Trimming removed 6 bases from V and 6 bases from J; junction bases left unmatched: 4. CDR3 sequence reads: CASRRTSGSSGELFF. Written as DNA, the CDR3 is TGTGCCAGCAGGAGGACTAGCGGGAGTTCCGGGGAGCTGTTTTTT.

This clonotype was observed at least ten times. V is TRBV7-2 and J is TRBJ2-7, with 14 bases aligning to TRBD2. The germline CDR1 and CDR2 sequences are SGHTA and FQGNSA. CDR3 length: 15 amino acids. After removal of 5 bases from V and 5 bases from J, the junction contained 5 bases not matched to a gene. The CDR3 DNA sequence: TGTGCCAGCAGCCTGACTAGCGGGAGGGTCCACGAGCAGTACTTC. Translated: CASSLTSGRVHEQYF.

The CDR3 coding sequence is TGTGCCAGCAGCTTTCAACTAGCGGGACGCACAGATACGCAGTATTTT. This sequence encodes CASSFQLAGRTDTQYF. The chain employs TRBV7-2 and TRBJ2-3; 10 bases fit TRBD2. Trimming cost V 3 bases and J 1 base; bases outside gene matches: 4. This CDR3 region has 16 residues. Per germline, CDR1 SGHTA and CDR2 FQGNSA.

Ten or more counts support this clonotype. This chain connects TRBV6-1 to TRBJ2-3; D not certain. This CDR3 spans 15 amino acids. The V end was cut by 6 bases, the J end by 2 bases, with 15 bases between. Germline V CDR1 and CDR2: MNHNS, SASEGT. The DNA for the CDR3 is TGTGCCAGCAGCCTGAGTTTATGGGCCACAGATACGCAGTATTTT. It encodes CASSLSLWATDTQYF.

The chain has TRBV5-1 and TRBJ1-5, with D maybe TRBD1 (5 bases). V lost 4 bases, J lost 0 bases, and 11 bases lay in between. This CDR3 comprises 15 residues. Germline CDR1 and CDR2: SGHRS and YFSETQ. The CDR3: CASSTGTDSNQPQHF. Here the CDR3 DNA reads TGCGCCAGCAGCACCGGGACCGATAGCAATCAGCCCCAGCATTTT.

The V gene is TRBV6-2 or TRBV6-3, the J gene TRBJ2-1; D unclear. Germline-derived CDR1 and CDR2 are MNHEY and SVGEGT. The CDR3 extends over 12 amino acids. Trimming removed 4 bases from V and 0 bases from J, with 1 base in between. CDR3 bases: TGTGCCAGCAGTTTCTCCTACAATGAGCAGTTCTTC. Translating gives CASSFSYNEQFF.

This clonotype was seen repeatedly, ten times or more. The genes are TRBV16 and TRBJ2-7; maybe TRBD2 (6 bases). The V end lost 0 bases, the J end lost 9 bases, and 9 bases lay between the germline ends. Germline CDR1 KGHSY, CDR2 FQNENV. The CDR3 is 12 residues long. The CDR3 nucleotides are TGTGCCAGCAGCCAATCTCCCGGGGGGCAGTACTTC. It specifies CASSQSPGGQYF. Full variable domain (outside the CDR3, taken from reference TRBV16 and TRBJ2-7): GEEVAQTPKHLVRGEGQKAKLYCAPIKGHSYVFWYQQVLKNEFKFLISFQNENVFDETGMPKERFSAKCLPNSPCSLEIQATKLEDSAVYFCASSQSPGGQYFGPGTRLTVT.

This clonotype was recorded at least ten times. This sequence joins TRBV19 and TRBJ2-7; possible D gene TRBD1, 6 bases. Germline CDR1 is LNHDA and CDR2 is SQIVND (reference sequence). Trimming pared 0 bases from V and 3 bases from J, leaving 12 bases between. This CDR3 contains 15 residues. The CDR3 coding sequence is TGTGCCAGTAGTATAGACCCGGGACACCTCTACGAGCAGTACTTC. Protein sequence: CASSIDPGHLYEQYF.

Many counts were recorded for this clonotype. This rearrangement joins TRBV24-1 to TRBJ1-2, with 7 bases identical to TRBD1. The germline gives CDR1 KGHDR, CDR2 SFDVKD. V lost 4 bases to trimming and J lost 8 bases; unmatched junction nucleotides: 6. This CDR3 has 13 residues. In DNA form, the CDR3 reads TGTGCCACCAGTGAACGGACAGGTTCCGGCTACACCTTC. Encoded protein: CATSERTGSGYTF.

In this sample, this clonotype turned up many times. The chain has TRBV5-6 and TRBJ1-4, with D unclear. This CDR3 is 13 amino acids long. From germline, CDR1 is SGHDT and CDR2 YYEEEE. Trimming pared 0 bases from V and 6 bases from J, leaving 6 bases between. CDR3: CASSLVGDEKLFF. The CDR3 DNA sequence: TGTGCCAGCAGCTTGGTCGGGGATGAAAAACTGTTTTTT.

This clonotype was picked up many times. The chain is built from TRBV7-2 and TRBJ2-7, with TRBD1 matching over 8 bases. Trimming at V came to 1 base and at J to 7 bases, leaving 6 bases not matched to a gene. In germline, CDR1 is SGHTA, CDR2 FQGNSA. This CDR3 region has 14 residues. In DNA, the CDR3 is TGTGCCAGCAGCTTAGGTCAGGGGGCGATTGAGCAGTACTTC. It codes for CASSLGQGAIEQYF.

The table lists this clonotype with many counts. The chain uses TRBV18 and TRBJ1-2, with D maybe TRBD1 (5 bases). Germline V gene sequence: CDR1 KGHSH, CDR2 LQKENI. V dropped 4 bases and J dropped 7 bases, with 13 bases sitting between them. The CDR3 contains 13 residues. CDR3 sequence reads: CASSLEGPSGYTF. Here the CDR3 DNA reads TGTGCCAGCTCACTCGAGGGACCGTCTGGCTACACCTTC. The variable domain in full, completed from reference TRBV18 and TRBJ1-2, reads NAGVMQNPRHLVRRRGQEARLRCSPMKGHSHVYWYRQLPEEGLKFMVYLQKENIIDESGMPKERFSAEFPKEGPSILRIQQVVRGDSAAYFCASSLEGPSGYTFGSGTRLTVV.

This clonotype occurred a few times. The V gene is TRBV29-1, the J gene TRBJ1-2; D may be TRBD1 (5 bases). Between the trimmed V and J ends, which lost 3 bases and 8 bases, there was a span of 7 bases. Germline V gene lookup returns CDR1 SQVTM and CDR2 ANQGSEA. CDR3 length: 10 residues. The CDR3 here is CSVDTGGYTF. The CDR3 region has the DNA TGCAGCGTTGACACAGGAGGCTACACCTTC.

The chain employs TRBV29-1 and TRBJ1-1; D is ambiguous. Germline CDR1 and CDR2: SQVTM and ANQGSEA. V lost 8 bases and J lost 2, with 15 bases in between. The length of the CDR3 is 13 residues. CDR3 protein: CSSRQARNTEAFF. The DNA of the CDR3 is TGCAGCTCCAGACAAGCTAGAAACACTGAAGCTTTCTTT.

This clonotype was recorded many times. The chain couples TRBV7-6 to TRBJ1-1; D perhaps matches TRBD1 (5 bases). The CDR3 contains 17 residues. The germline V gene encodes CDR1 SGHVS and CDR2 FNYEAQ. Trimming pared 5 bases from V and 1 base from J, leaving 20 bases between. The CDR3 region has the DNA TGTGCCAGCAGCGACCCCCTAGGGCAGGGAAGGAACACTGAAGCTTTCTTT. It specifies CASSDPLGQGRNTEAFF.

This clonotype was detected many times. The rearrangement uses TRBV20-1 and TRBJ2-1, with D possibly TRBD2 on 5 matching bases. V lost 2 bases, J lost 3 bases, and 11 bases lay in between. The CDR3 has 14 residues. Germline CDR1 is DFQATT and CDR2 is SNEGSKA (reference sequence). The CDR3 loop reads CSARSGRHYNEQFF. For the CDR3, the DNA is TGCAGTGCTAGATCGGGGAGACACTACAATGAGCAGTTCTTC.

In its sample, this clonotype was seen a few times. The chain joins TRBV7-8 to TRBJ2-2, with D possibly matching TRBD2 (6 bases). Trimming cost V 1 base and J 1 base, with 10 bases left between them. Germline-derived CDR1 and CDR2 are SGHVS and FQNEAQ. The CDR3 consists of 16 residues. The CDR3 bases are TGTGCCAGCAGCTTAGTCCGGGGGATGAACACCGGGGAGCTGTTTTTT. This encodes CASSLVRGMNTGELFF.

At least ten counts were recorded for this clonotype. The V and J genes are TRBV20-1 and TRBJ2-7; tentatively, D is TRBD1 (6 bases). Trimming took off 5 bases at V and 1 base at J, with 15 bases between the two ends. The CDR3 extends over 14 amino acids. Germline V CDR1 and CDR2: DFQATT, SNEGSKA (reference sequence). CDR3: CSASMSTGSYEQYF. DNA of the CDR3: TGCAGTGCTTCTATGTCAACAGGGTCCTACGAGCAGTACTTC.

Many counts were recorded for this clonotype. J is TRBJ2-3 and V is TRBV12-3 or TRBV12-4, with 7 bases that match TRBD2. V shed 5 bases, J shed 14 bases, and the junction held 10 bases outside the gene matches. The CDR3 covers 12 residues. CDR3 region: CASSPLAGFRYF. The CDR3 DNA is TGTGCCAGCAGTCCATTAGCGGGTTTCAGGTATTTT.

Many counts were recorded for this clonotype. This CDR3 is CASSPHSHTEAFF. The CDR3 DNA reads TGTGCCAGCAGCCCTCACAGCCACACTGAAGCTTTCTTT. This chain links TRBV7-3 with TRBJ1-1; D gene ambiguous. This CDR3 contains 13 residues. The germline V and J ends were trimmed by 5 bases and 3 bases, with 10 bases remaining between them. CDR1 and CDR2 (germline): SGHTA, FQGTGA.

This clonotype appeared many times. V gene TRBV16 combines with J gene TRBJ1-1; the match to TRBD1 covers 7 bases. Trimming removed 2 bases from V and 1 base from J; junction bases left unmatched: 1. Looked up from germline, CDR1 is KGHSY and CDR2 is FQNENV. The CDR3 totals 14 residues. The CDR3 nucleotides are TGTGCCAGCAGCCAAAGACAGGGGAACACTGAAGCTTTCTTT. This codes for CASSQRQGNTEAFF.

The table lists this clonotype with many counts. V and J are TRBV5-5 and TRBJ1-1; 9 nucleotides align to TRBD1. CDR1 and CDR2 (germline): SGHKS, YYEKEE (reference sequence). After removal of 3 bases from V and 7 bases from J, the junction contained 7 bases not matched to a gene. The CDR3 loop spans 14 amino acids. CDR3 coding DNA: TGTGCCAGCAGCTGGATTACAGGGGGCGGTGAAGCTTTCTTT. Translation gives CASSWITGGGEAFF.

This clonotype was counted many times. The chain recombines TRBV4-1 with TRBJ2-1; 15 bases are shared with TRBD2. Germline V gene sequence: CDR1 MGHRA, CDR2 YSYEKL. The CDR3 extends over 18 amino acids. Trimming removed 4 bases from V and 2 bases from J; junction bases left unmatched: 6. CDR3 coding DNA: TGCGCCAGCAGCCCAGGGGGACTAGCGGGAGGTACCTACAATGAGCAGTTCTTC. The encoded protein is CASSPGGLAGGTYNEQFF.

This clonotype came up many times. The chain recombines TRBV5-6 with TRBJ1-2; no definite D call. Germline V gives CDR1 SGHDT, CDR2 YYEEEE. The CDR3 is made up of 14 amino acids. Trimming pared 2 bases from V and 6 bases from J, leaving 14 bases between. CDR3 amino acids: CASSLDRRIHGYTF. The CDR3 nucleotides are TGTGCCAGCAGCTTAGACCGTCGAATCCATGGCTACACCTTC.